This T cell receptor (beta chain) derives from a study of T cell changes during pregnancy in multiple sclerosis. The CDR3 totals 15 residues. Germline V gene sequence: CDR1 SGHRS, CDR2 YFSETQ. Trimming removed 5 bases from V and 1 base from J; junction bases left unmatched: 7. Data came from immunoSEQ multiplex PCR; TCRdb stores just in-frame clones and leaves some out. Of about 69,000 clones in the sample, approximately 91% were seen once. The sequence was obtained from a female donor with multiple sclerosis, enrolled in a pregnancy study. This material consisted of peripheral blood, taken in the third trimester of pregnancy. The V call is TRBV5-1, the J call TRBJ2-3; 7 nucleotides align to TRBD2. The CDR3 nucleotides are TGCGCCAGCAGACTCGGGGGGTCACGCACAGATACGCAGTATTTT. It specifies CASRLGGSRTDTQYF.